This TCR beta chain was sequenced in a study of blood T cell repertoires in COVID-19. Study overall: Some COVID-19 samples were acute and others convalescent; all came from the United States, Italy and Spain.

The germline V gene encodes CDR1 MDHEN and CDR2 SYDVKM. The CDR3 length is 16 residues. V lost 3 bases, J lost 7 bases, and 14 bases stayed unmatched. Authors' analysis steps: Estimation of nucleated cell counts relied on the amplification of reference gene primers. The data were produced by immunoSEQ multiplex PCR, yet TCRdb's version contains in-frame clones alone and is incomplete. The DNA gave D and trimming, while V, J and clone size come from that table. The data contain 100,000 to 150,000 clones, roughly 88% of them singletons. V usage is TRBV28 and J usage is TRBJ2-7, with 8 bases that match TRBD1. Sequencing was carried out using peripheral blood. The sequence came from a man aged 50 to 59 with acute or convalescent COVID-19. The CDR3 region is CASSFSGTGSLGEQYF. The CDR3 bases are TGTGCCAGCAGTTTTTCCGGGACAGGCAGCCTAGGGGAGCAGTACTTC.